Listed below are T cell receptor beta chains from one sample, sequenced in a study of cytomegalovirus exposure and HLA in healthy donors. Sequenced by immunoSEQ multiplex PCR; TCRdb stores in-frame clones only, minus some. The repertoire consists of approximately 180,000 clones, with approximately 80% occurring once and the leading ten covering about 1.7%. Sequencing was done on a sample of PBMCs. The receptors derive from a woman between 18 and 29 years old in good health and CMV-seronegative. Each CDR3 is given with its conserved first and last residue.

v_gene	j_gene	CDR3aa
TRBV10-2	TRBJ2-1	CASSEVADYNEQFF
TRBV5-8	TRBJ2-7	CASSLRGQGVDEQYF
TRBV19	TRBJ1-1	CASSRGQPNTEAFF
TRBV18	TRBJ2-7	CASSGTAQTTNEQYF
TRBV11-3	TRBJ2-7	CASSLAGTGSYEQYF
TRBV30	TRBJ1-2	CAWSVGGLYGYTF
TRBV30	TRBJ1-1	CAWSLTGNTEAFF
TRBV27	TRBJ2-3	CASSLWGGGDTQYF
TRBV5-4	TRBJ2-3	CASSLGRVLGTDTQYF
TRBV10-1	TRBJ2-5	CASSDGTSGRETQYF
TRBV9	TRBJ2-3	CASSVTGSTDTQYF
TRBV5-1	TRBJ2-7	CASSESYEQYF
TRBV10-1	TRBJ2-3	CASSELGSQAADTQYF
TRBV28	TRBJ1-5	CASRREEYQPQHF
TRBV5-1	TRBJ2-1	CASSPALASGHSNEQFF
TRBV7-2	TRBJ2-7	CASSPLAGPYEQYF
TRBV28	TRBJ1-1	CASKTPGHSGEAFF
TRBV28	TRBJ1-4	CASSSGTGGTNEKLFF
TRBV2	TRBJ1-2	CASSVRGQGYGYTF
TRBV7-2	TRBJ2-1	CASRITSGFYNEQFF